This T cell receptor beta chain was recovered during a study of PD-L1 blockade in urothelial cancer. Germline loops: CDR1 MNHEY, CDR2 SMNVEV (reference sequence). The J segment lost 1 base and the V segment lost 5 bases, leaving 15 bases of the junction unmatched. This CDR3 is 19 amino acids long. Sequencing used immunoSEQ multiplex PCR; TCRdb keeps in-frame clones, though not all of them. The sample carries about 74,000 clones, roughly 90% recorded once. Sample time point: pretreatment peripheral blood. The chain is built from TRBV27 and TRBJ1-5, with 9 bases that match TRBD1. This material consisted of PBMCs, taken around atezolizumab (anti-PD-L1) treatment. The TCR originated in a man between 65 and 85 years old with urothelial cancer. CDR3 loop: CASSAGTGTNFGSNQPQHF. The CDR3 coding sequence is TGTGCCAGCAGTGCCGGGACAGGGACTAACTTCGGGAGCAATCAGCCCCAGCATTTT.